Shown below are 5 T cell receptor beta chains from a single sample sequenced in a study of blood T cell repertoires in COVID-19. Method: immunoSEQ multiplex PCR; TCRdb's copy keeps in-frame clones and lacks some. The data hold 190,000 or so clones, with 80% to 90% observed a single time. The specimen was peripheral blood. The receptors derive from a man aged 35-49 years with active or convalescent COVID-19.

The gene calls are TRBV7-9 and TRBJ1-2; 10 positions match TRBD1. The V gene end was trimmed by 1 base and the J gene end by 3 bases; junction bases not matched to a gene: 5. In germline, CDR1 is SEHNR, CDR2 FQNEAQ (reference sequence). The CDR3 loop spans 16 amino acids. In DNA, the CDR3 is TGTGCCAGCAGCTTAGGGACAGGGGGTTCCTACTATGGCTACACCTTC. It codes for CASSLGTGGSYYGYTF.

J is TRBJ1-1 and V is TRBV7-2; possible D gene TRBD1, 5 bases. This CDR3 is built from 11 residues. Germline CDR1 is SGHTA and CDR2 is FQGNSA. With 4 bases removed from V and 14 bases from J, the gap between germline ends came to 14 bases. As DNA, the CDR3 is TGTGCCAGCAGCTCGGGGGTCGTTATGTTCTTT. Translation: CASSSGVVMFF.

The chain carries TRBV7-9 and TRBJ2-7; TRBD1 aligns across 9 bases. V was clipped by 5 bases and J by 4 bases; unmatched bases: 6. Germline V gives CDR1 SEHNR, CDR2 FQNEAQ (reference sequence). The CDR3 runs 14 residues. The CDR3 reads CASSLGDRVYEQYF. CDR3 sequence (DNA): TGTGCCAGCAGCCTGGGGGACAGGGTATACGAGCAGTACTTC.

This chain joins TRBV6-5 and TRBJ1-2, with unresolved D. The CDR3 runs to 13 residues. CDR1 and CDR2 from the germline V gene are MNHEY and SVGAGI. V dropped 5 bases and J dropped 0 bases, with 7 bases sitting between them. DNA of the CDR3: TGTGCCAGCAGTATGAGGACTAACTATGGCTACACCTTC. This codes for CASSMRTNYGYTF.

A single count supports this clone. The gene calls are TRBV10-2 and TRBJ1-5, with D maybe TRBD1 (6 bases). The germline CDR1 and CDR2 sequences are WSHSY and SAAADI. The CDR3 consists of 16 residues. V was cut by 0 bases and J by 7 bases, with 16 bases left in between. The CDR3 DNA is TGCGCCAGCAGTGAGTCTCTCAGGGGAAGTGGACAGCCCCAGCATTTT. It yields the protein CASSESLRGSGQPQHF.